A selection of T cell receptor beta chains follows, all from one sample in a study of beta chain features in type 1 diabetes. Measured with immunoSEQ multiplex PCR; TCRdb has only the in-frame clones, and not every one. The profile covers 300,000 to 400,000 clones, with 9.6% appearing a single time and about 0.6% taken by the ten largest. The sequencing sample was made of central memory CD4+ T cells from blood. The receptors derive from a man between 25 and 39 years old with type 1 diabetes. CDR3s include the opening cysteine and the closing phenylalanine or tryptophan. Each record gives: clone size, D gene, J gene, V gene, CDR3 protein, CDR3 DNA. The D gene is left open where the match is weak. Clone size appears in some rows only: once, few, many, or a class for an expanded clone.

- | - | TRBJ2-1 | TRBV27 | CASRTYGGASNEQFF | TGTGCCAGCAGGACGTATGGCGGTGCCTCTAATGAGCAGTTCTTC
many | TRBD1 | TRBJ1-5 | TRBV28 | CASRRGLVQPQHF | TGTGCCAGCCGCAGGGGGCTAGTTCAGCCCCAGCATTTT
- | - | TRBJ2-2 | TRBV30 | CAWRGTGNTGELFF | TGTGCCTGGAGGGGAACAGGGAACACCGGGGAGCTGTTTTTT
- | - | TRBJ1-1 | TRBV2 | CASSEGGNTEAFF | TGTGCCAGCAGTGAGGGCGGAAACACTGAAGCTTTCTTT
many | - | TRBJ1-2 | TRBV5-8 | CASSLTGTDYGYTF | TGTGCCAGCAGCTTGACCGGGACGGACTATGGCTACACCTTC
many | - | TRBJ2-6 | TRBV2 | CASSEARTPGANVLTF | TGTGCCAGCAGTGAAGCGAGGACGCCAGGGGCCAACGTCCTGACTTTC
few | - | TRBJ1-1 | TRBV19 | CASSPRVTEAFF | TGTGCCAGTAGCCCGAGGGTGACTGAAGCTTTCTTT
few | - | TRBJ2-7 | TRBV18 | CASSPSIYEQYF | TGTGCCAGCTCACCATCTATCTACGAGCAGTACTTC
few | - | TRBJ2-5 | TRBV18 | CASSPGSSQETQYF | TGTGCCAGCTCACCGGGAAGTTCCCAAGAGACCCAGTACTTC
- | TRBD2 | TRBJ2-2 | TRBV27 | CASPSRASGYTGELFF | TGTGCCAGCCCCTCCCGGGCTAGCGGATACACCGGGGAGCTGTTTTTT
few | - | TRBJ2-3 | TRBV5-1 | CASSPTAFTDTQYF | TGCGCCAGCAGCCCCACCGCCTTCACAGATACGCAGTATTTT
few | - | TRBJ2-1 | TRBV7-2 | CASSGGPGRSLIRNEQFF | TGTGCCAGCAGCGGTGGACCGGGCCGGAGTCTGATTCGCAATGAGCAGTTCTTC
- | - | TRBJ2-3 | TRBV29-1 | CSVLEGTDTQYF | TGCAGCGTTTTGGAGGGAACAGATACGCAGTATTTT
few | - | TRBJ2-3 | TRBV11-3 | CASSLDLGTDTQYF | TGTGCCAGCAGCTTAGATCTGGGCACAGATACGCAGTATTTT
few | - | TRBJ1-3 | TRBV18 | CASSPESSGNTIYF | TGTGCCAGCTCACCTGAATCCTCTGGAAACACCATATATTTT